Below, 9 T cell receptor beta chains from the same sample are listed, as sequenced in a study of T-cell reconstitution after alpha-beta-depleted transplantation in children. Unique molecular identifiers were incorporated during preparation of the TCRbeta library. TCRdb independently ran MiXCR on the PCR reads; one entry per CDR3 protein. The data contain hundreds of thousands of distinct CDR3 sequences, 13% of them singletons. The source was PBMCs, mostly from graft donor cells, collected 360 days after TCRalphabeta/CD19-depleted stem cell transplant. These receptors came from a male patient younger than 18 who had a stem cell transplant for acute myeloid leukemia, so the T cells may come from the graft donor.

The chain couples TRBV20-1 to TRBJ2-1; 7 bases map to TRBD2. The J segment lost 0 bases and the V segment lost 3 bases, leaving 11 bases of the junction unmatched. Germline CDR1 and CDR2: DFQATT and SNEGSKA (reference sequence). The CDR3 covers 17 residues. The CDR3 DNA reads TGCAGTGCTAGCGCTAGCGGAGGCCCCCTCTCCTACAATGAGCAGTTCTTC. The encoded protein is CSASASGGPLSYNEQFF.

This clonotype came up a few times. This chain connects TRBV10-2 to TRBJ2-7; 8 bases fit TRBD1. The germline CDR1 and CDR2 sequences are WSHSY and SAAADI. CDR3 length: 15 amino acids. V lost 7 bases to trimming and J lost 2 bases; unmatched junction nucleotides: 10. CDR3 in DNA: TGCGCCAGCATTACCGGACAGGGTAGCCCCTACGAGCAGTACTTC. Residues: CASITGQGSPYEQYF.

This chain joins TRBV20-1 and TRBJ2-7, with TRBD2 matching over 13 bases. The germline V gene has CDR1 DFQATT and CDR2 SNEGSKA (reference sequence). The J segment lost 1 base and the V segment lost 8 bases, leaving 14 bases of the junction unmatched. The CDR3 is 17 residues long. CDR3 amino acids: CSFGGLAGKLSSYEQYF. Written as DNA, the CDR3 is TGCAGTTTTGGGGGACTAGCGGGAAAACTGTCTTCCTACGAGCAGTACTTC.

Only a few counts were recorded for this clonotype. The V call is TRBV24-1, the J call TRBJ2-2; a possible D gene is TRBD1 (5 bases). Trimming cost V 0 bases and J 3 bases, with 13 bases left between them. Germline V gene sequence: CDR1 KGHDR, CDR2 SFDVKD. The CDR3 is 17 residues long. Here the CDR3 DNA reads TGTGCCACCAGTGATTTGCAAGGCAGGGTGGACACCGGGGAGCTGTTTTTT. This encodes CATSDLQGRVDTGELFF.

The table lists this clonotype with a few counts. The gene calls are TRBV14 and TRBJ1-1, with D perhaps TRBD1 (6 bases). V was cut by 4 bases and J by 3 bases, with 21 bases left in between. The CDR3 spans 17 residues. CDR1 is SGHDN and CDR2 is FVKESK in the germline V gene. CDR3 residues: CASSPAWGQKTDTEAFF. The CDR3 nucleotides are TGTGCCAGCAGCCCCGCATGGGGGCAGAAAACGGACACTGAAGCTTTCTTT. Full variable domain (remainder filled in from reference TRBV14 and TRBJ1-1): EAGVTQFPSHSVIEKGQTVTLRCDPISGHDNLYWYRRVMGKEIKFLLHFVKESKQDESGMPNNRFLAERTGGTYSTLKVQPAELEDSGVYFCASSPAWGQKTDTEAFFGQGTRLTVV.

DNA for the CDR3: TGCAGCGTTGGGGCCCCCCGGGCCCGCCCGAACGAGCAGTACTTC. It specifies CSVGAPRARPNEQYF. The rearrangement uses TRBV29-1 and TRBJ2-7; D is unresolved. The CDR3 covers 15 residues. Germline CDR1 and CDR2: SQVTM and ANQGSEA. Between the trimmed V and J ends, which lost 4 bases and 5 bases, there was a span of 21 bases.

This clonotype was observed a handful of times. The chain recombines TRBV12-3 or TRBV12-4 with TRBJ2-6, with D tentatively TRBD1 (6 bases). Deletions cut 3 bases from V and 3 bases from J, with 12 bases between. The CDR3 contains 16 residues. The CDR3 sequence is CASSLTGPFGANVLTF. In nucleotides, the CDR3 is TGTGCCAGCAGTTTGACAGGCCCTTTTGGGGCCAACGTCCTGACTTTC.

V usage is TRBV12-3 or TRBV12-4 and J usage is TRBJ2-7; 10 bases align to TRBD2. Trimming at V came to 9 bases and at J to 4 bases, leaving 6 bases not matched to a gene. The length of the CDR3 is 13 residues. CDR3 nucleotide sequence: TGTGCCAGTCGGCCTAGCGGGAGTTACGAGCAGTACTTC. Residues: CASRPSGSYEQYF.

Only a few counts were recorded for this clonotype. The chain carries TRBV30 and TRBJ2-3; weak D call: TRBD2 (5 bases). In germline, CDR1 is GTSNPN, CDR2 SVGIG (reference sequence). V shed 5 bases and J shed 5 bases, with 14 bases lying between them. CDR3 length equals 13 residues. CDR3 DNA sequence: TGTGCCTGGTCACGGGATTTAGAAGATACGCAGTATTTT. As protein: CAWSRDLEDTQYF. The variable domain in full, with the rest retrieved from reference TRBV30 and TRBJ2-3, is SQTIHQWPATLVQPVGSPLSLECTVEGTSNPNLYWYRQAAGRGLQLLFYSVGIGQISSEVPQNLSASRPQDRQFILSSKKLLLSDSGFYLCAWSRDLEDTQYFGPGTRLTVL.